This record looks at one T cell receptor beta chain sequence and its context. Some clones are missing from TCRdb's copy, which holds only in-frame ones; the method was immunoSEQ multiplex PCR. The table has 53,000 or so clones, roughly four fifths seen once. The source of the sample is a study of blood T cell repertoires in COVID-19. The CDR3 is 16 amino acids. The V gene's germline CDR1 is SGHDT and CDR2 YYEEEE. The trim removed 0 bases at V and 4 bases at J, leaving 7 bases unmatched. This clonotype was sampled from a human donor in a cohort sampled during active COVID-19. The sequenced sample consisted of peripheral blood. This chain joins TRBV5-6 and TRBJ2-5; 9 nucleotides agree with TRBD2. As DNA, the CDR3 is TGTGCCAGCAGCTTGGGAGGTGCGGGGGGGCCAGAGACCCAGTACTTC. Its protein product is CASSLGGAGGPETQYF.